This TCR beta chain derives from a study of T cells in Graves' hyperthyroidism and ophthalmopathy. Whole-study results and caveats: Blood also contained most expanded thyroid clonotypes above 0.001. Using 13 V-J features, a model discriminated ophthalmopathy from stable hyperthyroidism. Model output signaled ophthalmopathy a median roughly 6 months ahead of onset.

The CDR3 contains 15 residues. J gave up 5 bases and V 2 bases, and 10 bases lay outside the gene matches. The germline V gene encodes CDR1 SGDLS and CDR2 YYNGEE. Thyroid ultrasound, orbital computed tomography, clinical symptoms, and serum thyroxine and TRAb underpinned diagnoses. Researchers amplified the TCR beta CDR3 regions from RNA transcripts. Primed by the HTBI set, a first-round RT-PCR was run on the TCR CDR3. TCRdb re-called the multiplex PCR reads through MiXCR, storing one row per CDR3 protein. The data contain 400,000 to 550,000 distinct CDR3 sequences, about an eighth of them singletons. This clonotype was observed many times. Antigen specificity is unknown.

The chain employs TRBV9 and TRBJ2-7; 7 nucleotides line up with TRBD1. The TCR comes from a woman between 18 and 30 years old with Graves' hyperthyroidism. Sequencing input: blood. This CDR3 is CASSVGTEASHEQYF. DNA of the CDR3: TGTGCCAGCAGCGTCGGGACAGAAGCTTCCCACGAGCAGTACTTC. Based on the CDR3 plus reference TRBV9 and TRBJ2-7, the full variable domain is DSGVTQTPKHLITATGQRVTLRCSPRSGDLSVYWYQQSLDQGLQFLIQYYNGEERAKGNILERFSAQQFPDLHSELNLSSLELGDSALYFCASSVGTEASHEQYFGPGTRLTVT.